The 6 T cell receptor beta chains reported below all come from one sample, sequenced in a study of graft-versus-host responses after intestinal transplantation. These TCRs' antigens remain unknown. Method: immunoSEQ multiplex PCR; TCRdb's copy keeps in-frame clones and lacks some. The sample records over 80,000 clones, 85% to 95% being singletons. This sample comprised unstimulated CD8+ T cells sorted from spleen or lymph node cells, obtained before transplant. These receptors were taken from a human donor who was the organ donor for an intestinal transplant.

V usage is TRBV4-1 and J usage is TRBJ1-2; weak D call: TRBD1 (5 bases). Germline CDR1 reads MGHRA; CDR2 reads YSYEKL. The CDR3 has 16 amino acids. The V end was cut by 1 base, the J end by 5 bases, with 17 bases between. CDR3 DNA: TGCGCCAGCAGCCAAGGACCCCAAAATGACAGATATGGCTACACCTTC. Translated, it gives CASSQGPQNDRYGYTF.

The chain recombines TRBV2 with TRBJ2-7, with no clear D. This CDR3 contains 11 residues. Germline-derived CDR1 and CDR2 are SNHLY and FYNNEI. V was clipped by 5 bases and J by 4 bases, with 6 bases between them. CDR3 sequence reads: CASSPTYEQYF. CDR3 DNA sequence: TGTGCCAGCAGTCCCACTTACGAGCAGTACTTC.

This sequence joins TRBV9 and TRBJ2-1, with a weak D call TRBD1 (6 bases). The germline gives CDR1 SGDLS, CDR2 YYNGEE. Trimming removed 0 bases from V and 1 base from J, with 11 bases in between. The CDR3 contains 16 residues. The CDR3 DNA is TGTGCCAGCAGCGTAGCAGGGGCAGGGTCCTACAATGAGCAGTTCTTC. Translated: CASSVAGAGSYNEQFF.

This sequence joins TRBV28 and TRBJ1-2; 8 bases map to TRBD1. This CDR3 has 13 amino acids. Losses at the gene ends were 10 bases for V and 4 bases for J; bases not matched to a gene: 8. Germline V gives CDR1 MDHEN, CDR2 SYDVKM. The CDR3 sequence is CATKGQEGYGYTF. The CDR3 bases are TGTGCCACAAAGGGACAGGAAGGCTATGGCTACACCTTC.

J is TRBJ1-2 and V is TRBV6-5; D is unresolved. Germline V gene lookup returns CDR1 MNHEY and CDR2 SVGAGI. Trimming left V 4 bases short and J 6 bases short, with 12 bases between. The CDR3 consists of 13 residues. This CDR3 reads CASSFTPVNGYTF. The CDR3 DNA sequence: TGTGCCAGCAGTTTTACGCCGGTCAATGGCTACACCTTC.

This clone has only one observation. The gene calls are TRBV4-3 and TRBJ2-7; 8 positions agree with TRBD1. The CDR3 sequence is 15 residues long. In germline, CDR1 is LGHNA, CDR2 YSLEER. V trimming: 0 bases; J trimming: 1 base; junction bases outside the gene matches: 2. The CDR3 spells CASSQETGVSYEQYF. The CDR3, as DNA: TGCGCCAGCAGCCAAGAGACAGGGGTTTCCTACGAGCAGTACTTC.